This TCR beta chain originates from a study of blood T cell repertoires in COVID-19. Per germline, CDR1 MDHEN and CDR2 SYDVKM. The CDR3 contains 15 residues. The V and J ends lost 5 bases and 7 bases, in that order; junction bases with no gene match: 12. This clone has a handful of counts. Data came from immunoSEQ multiplex PCR; TCRdb stores just in-frame clones and leaves some out. The data show 320,000 or so clones, with 75% to 90% seen just once and 1.5% to 2% held by the top ten. This TCR came from a woman aged 30 to 39 who had been exposed to COVID-19. Sequenced sample: PBMCs or T cells enriched from blood (not recorded which). This rearrangement joins TRBV28 to TRBJ1-1, with 8 bases identical to TRBD1. The DNA of the CDR3 is TGTGCCAGCAGTACCCCCGGACAGGGATTCGGTGAAGCTTTCTTT. Translation gives CASSTPGQGFGEAFF.